This T cell receptor beta chain was sequenced in a study of CD8+ T cells in alopecia areata. Broader study findings: In patients, TCRs were shared less clearly than in mice, and HLA may possibly be involved.

Concerning this clone itself: What it recognizes is unknown.

Investigators isolated RNA and reverse transcribed it into cDNA to act as the sequencing template. Method: immunoSEQ multiplex PCR; TCRdb's copy keeps in-frame clones and lacks some. Of about 180,000 clones in the sample, about 55% were seen once. Treatment of the sample: oral pan-JAK inhibitor, 5-10 mg twice daily. The V end was cut by 2 bases, the J end by 7 bases, with 5 bases between. Germline-derived CDR1 and CDR2 are MNHEY and SVGAGI. This CDR3 is 11 amino acids long. The source was CD8+ T cells sorted from blood, collected at week 24, from a patient treated with tofacitinib. The chain recombines TRBV6-5 with TRBJ2-5; D call uncertain. The source is a human donor with alopecia areata. The CDR3 bases are TGTGCCAGCAGTTACGGTGGGACCCAGTACTTC. It specifies CASSYGGTQYF.